This TCR beta chain was recovered during a study of blood T cell repertoires in COVID-19. Background on the study: Samples taken during acute and convalescent COVID-19 were collected in the United States, Italy and Spain.

Participants had their cohort set by participant-reported clinical history. Two negative PCRs, clearance, or symptom resolution were required of recovered Cohort 3 donors. The method was immunoSEQ multiplex PCR; TCRdb's version includes in-frame clones alone and lacks a portion of them. The sample lists roughly 310,000 clones, under 95% occurring once. The sequence was collected from a man between 60 and 75 years old who had recovered from COVID-19. Sequenced sample: PBMCs or T cells enriched from blood (not recorded which).

The CDR3 DNA follows: TGCGCCAGCAGCCAAGGGACAGGGGGCGTTTGGAATGAGCAGTTCTTC. Residues: CASSQGTGGVWNEQFF. The J gene is TRBJ2-1, the V gene TRBV4-3, with 11 positions matching TRBD1. The V segment lost 1 base and the J segment 7 bases; nucleotides outside the gene matches: 6. Germline V gene lookup returns CDR1 LGHNA and CDR2 YSLEER. This CDR3 comprises 16 residues.